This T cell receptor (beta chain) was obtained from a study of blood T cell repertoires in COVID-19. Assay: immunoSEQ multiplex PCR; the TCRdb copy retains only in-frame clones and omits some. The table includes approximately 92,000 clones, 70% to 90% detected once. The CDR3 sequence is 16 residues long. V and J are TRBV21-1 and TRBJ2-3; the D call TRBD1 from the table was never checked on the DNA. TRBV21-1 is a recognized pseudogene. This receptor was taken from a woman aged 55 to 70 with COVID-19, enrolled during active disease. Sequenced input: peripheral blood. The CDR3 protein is CASSKGTGSSTDTQYF. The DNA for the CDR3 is TGTGCCAGCAGCAAAGGTACAGGGTCGTCGACAGATACGCAGTATTTT.